The 13 T cell receptor beta chains below come from one sample, sequenced in a study of cytomegalovirus exposure and HLA in healthy donors. The PCR used 60 Vbeta and 13 Jbeta primers. TCRdb's table, derived via immunoSEQ multiplex PCR, lists solely in-frame clones and lacks some. This table has 150,000 to 200,000 clones, around 75% appearing once. Sequencing was performed on PBMCs. These receptors were obtained from a male donor in good health and CMV-seropositive.

This chain connects TRBV5-3 to TRBJ2-1; a possible D gene is TRBD1 (6 bases). TRBV5-3 is an ORF, and what it does is uncertain. Trimming removed 0 bases at V and 7 bases at J, with 20 bases between. This CDR3 spans 17 amino acids. This chain's CDR3 is CARSLAFRQDRRNEQFF. The DNA of the CDR3 is TGTGCCAGAAGCTTGGCGTTTCGACAGGATCGTAGAAATGAGCAGTTCTTC.

The chain has TRBV5-1 and TRBJ2-3, with D possibly being TRBD2 (5 bases). Between the trimmed V and J ends, which lost 0 bases and 2 bases, there was a span of 7 bases. The CDR3 has 14 residues. CDR1 SGHRS and CDR2 YFSETQ come from the germline V gene. DNA for the CDR3: TGCGCCAGCAGCTTGGGAGGGATCACAGATACGCAGTATTTT. Its translation: CASSLGGITDTQYF.

The chain carries TRBV2 and TRBJ1-4; 8 nucleotides match TRBD1. Per germline, CDR1 SNHLY and CDR2 FYNNEI. The J segment lost 8 bases and the V segment lost 3 bases, leaving 8 bases of the junction unmatched. The CDR3 loop spans 15 amino acids. This CDR3 is CASSEDRAGYEKLFF. As DNA, the CDR3 is TGTGCCAGCAGTGAGGACAGGGCGGGATACGAAAAACTGTTTTTT.

The chain links TRBV2 to TRBJ2-3; TRBD2 is a possible D gene (5 bases). Germline V lookup: CDR1 SNHLY, CDR2 FYNNEI. CDR3 size: 13 residues. The V and J ends lost 7 bases and 4 bases respectively, with 12 bases between them. CDR3 sequence (DNA): TGTGCCAGCATCAAGGGAGTCGCAGATACGCAGTATTTT. It translates to CASIKGVADTQYF.

With respect to this clone: Its ends do not fully match the called genes, so a read error is possible. This rearrangement joins TRBV7-9 to TRBJ2-7; TRBD1 is a possible D gene (5 bases). Germline CDR1 SEHNR, CDR2 FQNEAQ (reference sequence). This CDR3 is built from 15 residues. In nucleotides, the CDR3 is TGTTCCAGCAGCTTAGCCACAGGCCTTATCTACGAGCAGTACTTC. Protein: CSSSLATGLIYEQYF.

This chain links TRBV5-1 with TRBJ2-7; 13 bases match TRBD2. Trimming took 6 bases from V and 5 from J; bases not matched to a gene: 5. The germline V gene has CDR1 SGHRS and CDR2 YFSETQ. The CDR3 is made up of 14 amino acids. CDR3 bases: TGCGCCAGCAAGCGGACTAGCGGGAGTGACGAGCAGTACTTC. Its translation: CASKRTSGSDEQYF.

This clone showed up just a few times. The chain uses TRBV11-3 and TRBJ2-7; 7 nucleotides agree with TRBD2. V lost 5 bases, J lost 2 bases, and 9 bases stayed unmatched. This CDR3 region has 15 residues. The V gene's germline CDR1 is SGHNT and CDR2 YENEEA. The CDR3 nucleotides read TGTGCCAGCAGCCCGGGCGGGGGTAGAACCTACGAGCAGTACTTC. Translation: CASSPGGGRTYEQYF.

The chain carries TRBV9 and TRBJ2-7; 10 bases map to TRBD2. V shed 5 bases, J shed 7 bases, and the junction held 15 bases outside the gene matches. Germline CDR1 reads SGDLS; CDR2 reads YYNGEE. This CDR3 spans 16 amino acids. The DNA of the CDR3 is TGTGCCAGCAGTGGCGGTGGGCTAGCGGGAGTTATAGAGCAGTACTTC. This translates into CASSGGGLAGVIEQYF.

The chain links TRBV12-5 to TRBJ2-5; TRBD2 agrees at 8 bases. The CDR3 runs to 18 residues. Germline-derived CDR1 and CDR2 are LGHNT and FRNRAP. V was pared by 0 bases and J by 5 bases, with 14 bases of the junction left unmatched. DNA of the CDR3: TGTGCTAGTGGTTTGGTACGAGGACCGGGGGGGGGTTTCGAGACCCAGTACTTC. Translating it yields CASGLVRGPGGGFETQYF.

This clone was counted between two and nine times. One end of the junction fails to match germline, which may point to a read error. This chain uses TRBV7-9 with TRBJ2-1; a possible D gene is TRBD2 (7 bases). Per germline, CDR1 SEHNR and CDR2 FQNEAQ (reference sequence). The CDR3 is 14 residues long. This chain's CDR3 is CSSKGGWRYNEQFF. The DNA of the CDR3 is TGTTCCAGCAAGGGGGGGTGGCGCTACAATGAGCAGTTCTTC.

This clone was counted only a few times. This rearrangement joins TRBV11-1 to TRBJ2-3; 9 bases line up with TRBD2. This CDR3 comprises 15 residues. Germline values: CDR1 SGHAT, CDR2 FQDESV (reference sequence). V dropped 4 bases and J dropped 8; count of bases not matched to a gene: 10. As DNA, the CDR3 is TGTGCCAGCAGCTCAGGGGGTAGCGGGAGTACTACGCAGTATTTT. Its translation is CASSSGGSGSTTQYF. Based on the CDR3 plus reference TRBV11-1 and TRBJ2-3, the full variable domain is EAEVAQSPRYKITEKSQAVAFWCDPISGHATLYWYRQILGQGPELLVQFQDESVVDDSQLPKDRFSAERLKGVDSTLKIQPAELGDSAMYLCASSSGGSGSTTQYFGPGTRLTVL.

The chain links TRBV5-1 to TRBJ1-2, with D uncertain. Trimming left V 0 bases short and J 6 bases short, with 15 bases between. Germline-derived CDR1 and CDR2 are SGHRS and YFSETQ. The CDR3 consists of 15 residues. The CDR3 DNA follows: TGCGCCAGCAGCTTGGCCCCGCAGAACAAGAATGGCTACACCTTC. Translated: CASSLAPQNKNGYTF. Supplemented by reference TRBV5-1 and TRBJ1-2, the full variable domain reads KAGVTQTPRYLIKTRGQQVTLSCSPISGHRSVSWYQQTPGQGLQFLFEYFSETQRNKGNFPGRFSGRQFSNSRSEMNVSTLELGDSALYLCASSLAPQNKNGYTFGSGTRLTVV.

V gene TRBV5-6 combines with J gene TRBJ1-5; the match to TRBD1 covers 7 bases. CDR1 is SGHDT and CDR2 is YYEEEE in the germline V gene. The length of the CDR3 is 14 residues. J was trimmed by 4 bases and V by 4 bases; bases with no gene match: 5. The CDR3 DNA reads as TGTGCCAGCAGCATACAGGGGCGAAATCAGCCCCAGCATTTT. This translates into CASSIQGRNQPQHF.